The sequence of this TCR beta chain was determined in a study of control samples from healthy donors and cancer patients. Libraries were prepared by immunoSEQ multiplex PCR; TCRdb keeps only in-frame clonotypes and omits some of them. Among around 100,000 clones listed, around 89% were seen once. The CDR3 has 13 amino acids. CDR1 ENHRY and CDR2 SYGVKD come from the germline V gene. The germline V and J ends were trimmed by 4 bases and 8 bases, with 14 bases remaining between them. The genes are TRBV10-3 and TRBJ1-2; D might be TRBD1 (6 bases). The origin of this receptor is a man in his sixties with lung cancer. Sequenced material: PBMCs. The CDR3 is CAISGGGPGGYTF. The DNA for the CDR3 is TGTGCCATCAGTGGCGGGGGGCCGGGCGGCTACACCTTC.